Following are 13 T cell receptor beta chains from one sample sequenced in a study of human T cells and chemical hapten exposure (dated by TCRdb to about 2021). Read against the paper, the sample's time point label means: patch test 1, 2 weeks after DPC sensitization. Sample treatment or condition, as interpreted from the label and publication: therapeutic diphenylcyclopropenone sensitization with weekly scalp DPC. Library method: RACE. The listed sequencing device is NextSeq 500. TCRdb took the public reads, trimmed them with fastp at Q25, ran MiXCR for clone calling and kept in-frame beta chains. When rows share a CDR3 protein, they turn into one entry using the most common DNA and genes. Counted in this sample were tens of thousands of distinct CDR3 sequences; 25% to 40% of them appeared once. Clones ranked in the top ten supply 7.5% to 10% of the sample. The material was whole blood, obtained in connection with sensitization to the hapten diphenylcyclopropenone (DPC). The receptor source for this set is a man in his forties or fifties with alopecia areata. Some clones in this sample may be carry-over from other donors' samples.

The CDR3 protein is CASSLLGGGPQETQYF. CDR3 DNA: TGTGCCAGCAGCCTTTTGGGCGGGGGCCCACAAGAGACCCAGTACTTC. The chain links TRBV4-2 to TRBJ2-5, with D possibly matching TRBD2 (7 bases). This CDR3 region has 16 residues. The germline V gene has CDR1 LGHNA and CDR2 YNFKEQ. Trimming cost V 4 bases and J 2 bases, with 17 bases left between them.

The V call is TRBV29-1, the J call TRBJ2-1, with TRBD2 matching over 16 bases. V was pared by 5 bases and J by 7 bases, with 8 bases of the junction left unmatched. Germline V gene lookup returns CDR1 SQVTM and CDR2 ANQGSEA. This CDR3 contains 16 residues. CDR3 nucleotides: TGCAGCGTTACCGGGACTAGCGGGAGGGCCCCGAATGAGCAGTTCTTC. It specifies CSVTGTSGRAPNEQFF.

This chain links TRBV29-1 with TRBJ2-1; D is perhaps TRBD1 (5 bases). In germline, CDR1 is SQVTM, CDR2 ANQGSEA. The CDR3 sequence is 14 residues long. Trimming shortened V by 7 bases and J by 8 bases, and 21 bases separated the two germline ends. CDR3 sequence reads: CSGGQGSKFDEQFF. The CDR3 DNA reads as TGCAGCGGGGGCCAGGGTTCTAAATTTGATGAGCAGTTCTTC.

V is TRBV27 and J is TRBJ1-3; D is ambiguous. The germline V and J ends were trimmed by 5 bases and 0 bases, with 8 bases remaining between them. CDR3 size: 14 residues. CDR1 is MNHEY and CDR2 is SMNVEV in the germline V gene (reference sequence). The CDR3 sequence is CASSLSPSGNTIYF. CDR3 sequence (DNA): TGTGCCAGCAGTCTGAGTCCCTCTGGAAACACCATATATTTT.

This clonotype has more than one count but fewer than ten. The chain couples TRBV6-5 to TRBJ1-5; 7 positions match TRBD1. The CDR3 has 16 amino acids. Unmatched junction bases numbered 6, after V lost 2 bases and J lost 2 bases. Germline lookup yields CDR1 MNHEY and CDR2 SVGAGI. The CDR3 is CASSYNWDSRNQPQHF. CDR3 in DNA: TGTGCCAGCAGTTACAACTGGGACAGTCGCAATCAGCCCCAGCATTTT.

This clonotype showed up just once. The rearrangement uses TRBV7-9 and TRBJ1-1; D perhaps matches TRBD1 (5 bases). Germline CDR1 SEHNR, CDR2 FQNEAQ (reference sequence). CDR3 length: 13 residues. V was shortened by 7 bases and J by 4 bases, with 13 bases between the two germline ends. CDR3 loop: CASKSGGITEAFF. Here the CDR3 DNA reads TGTGCCAGCAAAAGCGGGGGAATCACTGAAGCTTTCTTT.

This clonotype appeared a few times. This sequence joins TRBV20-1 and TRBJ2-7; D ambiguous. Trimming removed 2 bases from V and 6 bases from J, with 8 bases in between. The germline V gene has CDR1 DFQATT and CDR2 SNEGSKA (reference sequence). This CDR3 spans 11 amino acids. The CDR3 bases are TGCAGTGCTAGAAACGACCTCGAGCAGTACTTC. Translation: CSARNDLEQYF.

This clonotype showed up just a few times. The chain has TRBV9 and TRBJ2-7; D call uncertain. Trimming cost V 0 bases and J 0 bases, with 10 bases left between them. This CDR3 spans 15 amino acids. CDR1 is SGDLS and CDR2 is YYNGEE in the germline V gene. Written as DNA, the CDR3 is TGTGCCAGCAGCGTAGAACCAGAGAGCTCCTACGAGCAGTACTTC. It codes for CASSVEPESSYEQYF.

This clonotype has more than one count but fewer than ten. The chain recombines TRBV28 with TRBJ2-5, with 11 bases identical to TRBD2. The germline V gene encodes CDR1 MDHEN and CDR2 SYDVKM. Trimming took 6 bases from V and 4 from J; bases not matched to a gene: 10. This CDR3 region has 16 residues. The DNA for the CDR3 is TGTGCCAGCAGCCGCAGACTAGCGGGACAGGGAGAGACCCAGTACTTC. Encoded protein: CASSRRLAGQGETQYF.

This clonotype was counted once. CDR3 sequence reads: CASSILAGPLTNYEQYF. The CDR3 region has the DNA TGTGCCAGCAGCATACTAGCGGGACCCCTCACGAACTACGAGCAGTACTTC. The rearrangement uses TRBV7-8 and TRBJ2-7, with TRBD2 identical over 10 bases. Germline loops: CDR1 SGHVS, CDR2 FQNEAQ. V shed 5 bases and J 3 bases; nucleotides not matched to a gene: 13. The CDR3 consists of 17 residues.

CDR3: CASDPRNYNEQFF. CDR3 nucleotide sequence: TGTGCCAGCGACCCACGAAACTACAATGAGCAGTTCTTC. The V and J genes are TRBV2 and TRBJ2-1, with D hard to call. CDR1 SNHLY and CDR2 FYNNEI come from the germline V gene. Between the trimmed V and J ends, which lost 8 bases and 3 bases, there was a span of 11 bases. CDR3 length: 13 residues.

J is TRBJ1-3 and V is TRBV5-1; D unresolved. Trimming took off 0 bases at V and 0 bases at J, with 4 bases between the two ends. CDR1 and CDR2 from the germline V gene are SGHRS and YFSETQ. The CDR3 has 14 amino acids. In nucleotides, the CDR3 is TGCGCCAGCAGCTTGGAAAGCTCTGGAAACACCATATATTTT. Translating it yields CASSLESSGNTIYF.

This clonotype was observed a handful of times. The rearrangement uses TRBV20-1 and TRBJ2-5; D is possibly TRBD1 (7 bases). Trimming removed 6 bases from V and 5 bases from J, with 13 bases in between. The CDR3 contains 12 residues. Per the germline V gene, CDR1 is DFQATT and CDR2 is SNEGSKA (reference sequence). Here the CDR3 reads CSAVRGEETQYF. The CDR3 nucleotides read TGCAGTGCCGTCAGGGGGGAGGAGACCCAGTACTTC.